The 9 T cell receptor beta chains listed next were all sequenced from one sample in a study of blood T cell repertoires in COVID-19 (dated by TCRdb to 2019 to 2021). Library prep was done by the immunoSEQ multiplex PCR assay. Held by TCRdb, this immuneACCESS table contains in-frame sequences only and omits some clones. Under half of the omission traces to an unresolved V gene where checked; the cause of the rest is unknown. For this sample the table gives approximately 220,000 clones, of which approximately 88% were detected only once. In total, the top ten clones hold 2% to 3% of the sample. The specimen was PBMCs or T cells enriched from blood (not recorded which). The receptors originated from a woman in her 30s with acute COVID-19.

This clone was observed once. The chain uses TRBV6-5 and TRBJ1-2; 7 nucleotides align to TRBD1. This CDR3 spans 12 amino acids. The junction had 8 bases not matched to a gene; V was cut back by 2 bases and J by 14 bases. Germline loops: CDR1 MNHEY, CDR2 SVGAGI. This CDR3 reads CASSYRFPDRTF. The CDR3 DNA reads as TGTGCCAGCAGTTACCGGTTCCCGGACAGGACCTTC.

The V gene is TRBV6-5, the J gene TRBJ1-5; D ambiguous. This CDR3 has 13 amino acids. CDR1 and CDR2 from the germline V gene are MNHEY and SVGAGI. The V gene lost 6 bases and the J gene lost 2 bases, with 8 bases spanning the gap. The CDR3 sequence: CASRAVGNQPQHF. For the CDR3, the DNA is TGTGCCAGCAGGGCGGTAGGCAATCAGCCCCAGCATTTT.

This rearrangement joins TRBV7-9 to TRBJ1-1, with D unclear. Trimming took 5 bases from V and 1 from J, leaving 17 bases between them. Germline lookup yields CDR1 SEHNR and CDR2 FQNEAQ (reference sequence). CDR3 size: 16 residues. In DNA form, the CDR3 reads TGTGCCAGCAGCCCCCTCAGGTCGGCAGGGAACACTGAAGCTTTCTTT. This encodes CASSPLRSAGNTEAFF.

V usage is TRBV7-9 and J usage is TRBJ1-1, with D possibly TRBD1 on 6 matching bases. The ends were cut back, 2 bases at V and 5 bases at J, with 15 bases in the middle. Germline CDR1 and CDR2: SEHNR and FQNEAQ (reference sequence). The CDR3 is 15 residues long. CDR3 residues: CASSLPLGAGTEAFF. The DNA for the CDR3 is TGTGCCAGCAGCTTACCGCTGGGGGCTGGAACTGAAGCTTTCTTT.

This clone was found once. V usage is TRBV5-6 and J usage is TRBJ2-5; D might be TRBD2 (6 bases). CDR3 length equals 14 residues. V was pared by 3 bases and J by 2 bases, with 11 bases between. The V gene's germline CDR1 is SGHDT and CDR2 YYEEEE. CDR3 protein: CASSSSGTQETQYF. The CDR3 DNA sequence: TGTGCCAGCAGCTCCTCCGGGACTCAAGAGACCCAGTACTTC.

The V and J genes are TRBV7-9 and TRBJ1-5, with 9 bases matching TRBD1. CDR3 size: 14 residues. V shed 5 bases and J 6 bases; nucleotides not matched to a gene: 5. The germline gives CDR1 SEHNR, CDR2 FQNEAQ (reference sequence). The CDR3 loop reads CASSPGQGTQPQHF. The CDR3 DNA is TGTGCCAGCAGCCCTGGACAGGGGACTCAGCCCCAGCATTTT.

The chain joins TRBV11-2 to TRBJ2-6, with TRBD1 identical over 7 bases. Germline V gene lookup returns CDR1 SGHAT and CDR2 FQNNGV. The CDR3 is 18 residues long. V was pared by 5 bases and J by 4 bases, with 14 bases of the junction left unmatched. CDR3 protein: CASSTRQGRSAGANVLTF. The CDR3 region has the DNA TGTGCCAGCAGCACACGACAGGGCCGGTCGGCGGGGGCCAACGTCCTGACTTTC.

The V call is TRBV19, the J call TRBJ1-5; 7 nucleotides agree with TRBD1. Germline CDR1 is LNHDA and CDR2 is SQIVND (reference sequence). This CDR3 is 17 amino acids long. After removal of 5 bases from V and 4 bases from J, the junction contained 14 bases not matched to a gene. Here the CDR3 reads CASSGRRTGGWNQPQHF. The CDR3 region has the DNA TGTGCCAGTAGTGGCCGGAGGACAGGCGGCTGGAATCAGCCCCAGCATTTT.

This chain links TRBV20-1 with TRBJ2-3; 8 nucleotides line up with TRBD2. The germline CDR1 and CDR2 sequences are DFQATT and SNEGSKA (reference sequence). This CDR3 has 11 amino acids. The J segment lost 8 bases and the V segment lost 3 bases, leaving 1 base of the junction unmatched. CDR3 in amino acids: CSARTSATQYF. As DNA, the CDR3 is TGCAGTGCTAGGACTAGCGCTACGCAGTATTTT.